The 9 T cell receptor beta chains reported below all come from one sample, sequenced in a study of CD8 T cells in Susac syndrome. Random hexamers were used to reverse transcribe an amount of roughly 0.5 to 1 ug RNA. TCRdb ran MiXCR on the immunoSEQ multiplex PCR reads and lists one entry per CDR3 protein. In the table there are 150,000 to 190,000 distinct CDR3 sequences, over 85% of which are singletons. Sequenced: CD8+ T cells from PBMCs. The receptors here all came from a human donor with multiple sclerosis.

The chain couples TRBV29-1 to TRBJ2-1; D uncertain. The CDR3 spans 9 residues. Per germline, CDR1 SQVTM and CDR2 ANQGSEA. Trimming cost V 3 bases and J 7 bases, with 1 base left between them. The CDR3, as DNA: TGCAGCGTTGAGAATGAGCAGTTCTTC. Its translation: CSVENEQFF.

The rearrangement uses TRBV13 and TRBJ2-7; 8 bases fit TRBD1. The germline V gene encodes CDR1 PRHDT and CDR2 FYEKMQ (reference sequence). J gave up 2 bases and V 5 bases, and 5 bases lay outside the gene matches. The CDR3 runs to 14 residues. The CDR3 loop is CASSPGQAAYEQYF. The CDR3, as DNA: TGTGCCAGCAGCCCGGGACAGGCCGCCTACGAGCAGTACTTC.

The rearrangement joins TRBV10-3 to TRBJ1-3; D not certain. The CDR3 length is 14 residues. Looked up from germline, CDR1 is ENHRY and CDR2 is SYGVKD. Trimming cost V 3 bases and J 0 bases, with 6 bases left between them. This CDR3 reads CAISDRDSGNTIYF. Here the CDR3 DNA reads TGTGCCATCAGTGACAGAGACTCTGGAAACACCATATATTTT.

The chain recombines TRBV28 with TRBJ2-3; D unclear. CDR3 size: 13 residues. Germline CDR1 MDHEN, CDR2 SYDVKM. Trimming removed 2 bases at V and 4 bases at J, with 7 bases between. CDR3 sequence reads: CASSLTVPDTQYF. The CDR3, as DNA: TGTGCCAGCAGTTTAACAGTTCCAGATACGCAGTATTTT.

This sequence joins TRBV4-1 and TRBJ2-3; the D call may be TRBD1 or TRBD2 (5 bases each). Germline V gene data show CDR1 as MGHRA and CDR2 as YSYEKL. V was trimmed by 4 bases and J by 5 bases, leaving 10 bases between them. The CDR3 consists of 13 residues. CDR3 region: CASSLGTLDTQYF. Here the CDR3 DNA reads TGCGCCAGCAGCCTCGGGACGTTAGATACGCAGTATTTT.

This clonotype was detected only a few times. The rearrangement links TRBV12-3 or TRBV12-4 to TRBJ1-6; D uncertain. CDR3 length: 14 residues. Trimming took 6 bases from V and 0 from J, leaving 6 bases between them. The CDR3 here is CASRAGSYNSPLHF. The CDR3 nucleotides are TGTGCCAGCAGAGCTGGCTCCTATAATTCACCCCTCCACTTT.

The chain links TRBV25-1 to TRBJ2-5; possibly TRBD2 for D (5 bases). The V end was cut by 6 bases, the J end by 4 bases, with 9 bases between. Germline V gene data show CDR1 as MGHDK and CDR2 as SYGVNS. The CDR3 loop spans 12 amino acids. CDR3 nucleotides: TGTGCCAGCAGCGGTGGGAGAGAGACCCAGTACTTC. Its protein product is CASSGGRETQYF.

The chain joins TRBV7-3 to TRBJ2-7; 7 nucleotides agree with TRBD2. Losses at the gene ends were 3 bases for V and 3 bases for J; bases not matched to a gene: 8. The CDR3 length is 15 residues. Germline V gene sequence: CDR1 SGHTA, CDR2 FQGTGA. This CDR3 is CASSFGRGEGYEQYF. The CDR3 DNA sequence: TGTGCCAGCAGCTTCGGACGGGGGGAGGGCTACGAGCAGTACTTC.

This sequence joins TRBV29-1 and TRBJ2-7; D perhaps matches TRBD1 (6 bases). The V end lost 7 bases, the J end lost 1 base, and 17 bases lay between the germline ends. Germline CDR1 SQVTM, CDR2 ANQGSEA. CDR3 length equals 14 residues. CDR3 in amino acids: CSAEGGGQSYEQYF. The CDR3 nucleotides are TGCAGCGCCGAGGGTGGGGGCCAATCCTACGAGCAGTACTTC.